This T cell receptor beta chain was profiled in a study of T cells after yellow fever vaccination. One entry per CDR3 protein results from TCRdb running MiXCR on the 5' RACE reads. The profile covers 100,000 or so distinct CDR3 sequences, with over 8% appearing a single time and roughly 17% taken by the ten largest. V lost 1 base, J lost 5 bases, and 11 bases lay in between. CDR3 length equals 13 residues. Per germline, CDR1 SQVTM and CDR2 ANQGSEA. The sample was CD8+ T cells not binding an NS4B(214-222) dextramer, sorted from PBMCs, taken around 14 days after the first yellow fever vaccination. This chain connects TRBV29-1 to TRBJ2-5; no firm D call. The origin of this receptor is a man between 18 and 29 years old who received the YFV17D yellow fever vaccine. DNA for the CDR3: TGCAGCGTTGAAGGAGGTAGCCATGAGACCCAGTACTTC. It is translated as CSVEGGSHETQYF. The full variable domain, with the rest looked up from reference TRBV29-1 and TRBJ2-5, is SAVISQKPSRDICQRGTSLTIQCQVDSQVTMMFWYRQQPGQSLTLIATANQGSEATYESGFVIDKFPISRPNLTFSTLTVSNMSPEDSSIYLCSVEGGSHETQYFGPGTRLLVL.